Listed below are T cell receptor beta chains from one sample, sequenced in a study of beta chain features in type 1 diabetes. Assay used: immunoSEQ multiplex PCR; TCRdb lists only in-frame clones, some missing. Among 240,000 or so clones listed, less than 35% were seen once. The sequencing input was central memory CD4+ T cells from blood. The origin of the receptors is a man aged 30 to 45 in good health. The conserved cysteine and the conserved F or W are not part of the CDR3 here. Fields, in order: V gene, D gene, J gene, CDR3 protein. D genes are given only for firm matches.

v_gene: TRBV7-2
d_gene: NA
j_gene: TRBJ1-2
CDR3aa: ASSYRQALNYGYT

v_gene: TRBV5-1
d_gene: TRBD2
j_gene: TRBJ2-5
CDR3aa: ASSLSSGGNQETQY

v_gene: TRBV10-3
d_gene: NA
j_gene: TRBJ2-5
CDR3aa: AISQNLGQETQY

v_gene: TRBV30
d_gene: TRBD1
j_gene: TRBJ2-7
CDR3aa: AWSVKGTGRYEQY

v_gene: TRBV6-1
d_gene: NA
j_gene: TRBJ1-1
CDR3aa: ASSRARGVSEAF

v_gene: TRBV27
d_gene: TRBD1
j_gene: TRBJ2-7
CDR3aa: ASSPRQGLGYEQY

v_gene: TRBV2
d_gene: NA
j_gene: TRBJ2-7
CDR3aa: ASSENRDYEQY

v_gene: TRBV13
d_gene: TRBD1
j_gene: TRBJ2-7
CDR3aa: ASSLRTGTGSGEQY

v_gene: TRBV6-1
d_gene: NA
j_gene: TRBJ2-5
CDR3aa: ASSNYPKETQY

v_gene: TRBV28
d_gene: NA
j_gene: TRBJ2-1
CDR3aa: ASSFPGSYNEQF

v_gene: TRBV11-2
d_gene: TRBD1
j_gene: TRBJ2-7
CDR3aa: ASSSPGQGLLQY

v_gene: TRBV5-1
d_gene: TRBD1
j_gene: TRBJ2-3
CDR3aa: ASSLPDRAETDTQY

v_gene: TRBV29-1
d_gene: NA
j_gene: TRBJ2-6
CDR3aa: SVKQSSGANVLT

v_gene: TRBV6-5
d_gene: NA
j_gene: TRBJ1-1
CDR3aa: ASKKTGNTEAF

v_gene: TRBV18
d_gene: NA
j_gene: TRBJ2-1
CDR3aa: ASSPSRQALNNEQF

v_gene: TRBV29-1
d_gene: TRBD1
j_gene: TRBJ2-7
CDR3aa: STRDRVSYEQY

v_gene: TRBV6-5
d_gene: NA
j_gene: TRBJ2-5
CDR3aa: ASSYGVDIETQY

v_gene: TRBV29-1
d_gene: NA
j_gene: TRBJ2-5
CDR3aa: SVEPMETQY

v_gene: TRBV25-1
d_gene: NA
j_gene: TRBJ1-5
CDR3aa: ASSQRNQPQH

v_gene: TRBV2
d_gene: NA
j_gene: TRBJ2-1
CDR3aa: ASSDRPVPGGNEQF

v_gene: TRBV6-1
d_gene: TRBD2
j_gene: TRBJ2-5
CDR3aa: ASSEVGSGRVYQETQY

v_gene: TRBV30
d_gene: NA
j_gene: TRBJ2-7
CDR3aa: AWSFGSSYEQY

v_gene: TRBV29-1
d_gene: NA
j_gene: TRBJ1-5
CDR3aa: SVRTEIGNQPQH

v_gene: TRBV30
d_gene: NA
j_gene: TRBJ2-1
CDR3aa: AWSVIHNEQF

v_gene: TRBV10-2
d_gene: NA
j_gene: TRBJ2-7
CDR3aa: ASSGVGGTYEQY

v_gene: TRBV5-6
d_gene: NA
j_gene: TRBJ1-2
CDR3aa: ASSGPNGYT

v_gene: TRBV30
d_gene: TRBD1
j_gene: TRBJ2-7
CDR3aa: AWSVIDRGTYEQY

v_gene: TRBV7-9
d_gene: NA
j_gene: TRBJ2-3
CDR3aa: ASSLDQDTDTQY

v_gene: TRBV7-2
d_gene: NA
j_gene: TRBJ2-5
CDR3aa: ASSSGTLQETQY

v_gene: TRBV30
d_gene: TRBD1
j_gene: TRBJ2-2
CDR3aa: AWTPGQGGGELF

v_gene: TRBV29-1
d_gene: TRBD2
j_gene: TRBJ2-1
CDR3aa: SVAGLAGTREQF

v_gene: TRBV7-2
d_gene: NA
j_gene: TRBJ2-5
CDR3aa: ASSQRRLQETQY

v_gene: TRBV15
d_gene: TRBD1
j_gene: TRBJ2-7
CDR3aa: ATSRAGGNYEQY

v_gene: TRBV2
d_gene: NA
j_gene: TRBJ2-1
CDR3aa: ASSDGQFLEQF

v_gene: TRBV5-6
d_gene: NA
j_gene: TRBJ2-7
CDR3aa: ASSLDPGGSYEQY

v_gene: TRBV29-1
d_gene: TRBD2
j_gene: NA
CDR3aa: SGTSSDEQY

v_gene: TRBV5-1
d_gene: NA
j_gene: TRBJ2-1
CDR3aa: ASSPRQASYNEQF